Listed below are T cell receptor beta chains from one sample, sequenced in a study of blood T cell repertoires in COVID-19. The repertoire was sequenced with immunoSEQ multiplex PCR; TCRdb's copy has only in-frame clones and lacks some. Among some 190,000 clones listed, more than 80% were seen once. Sequencing used peripheral blood. These receptors came from a woman aged 55-75 years with acute or convalescent COVID-19. CDR3s include the opening cysteine and the closing phenylalanine or tryptophan. D genes are given only for firm matches. Clone size is given for some rows only: seen once, a few or many times, or a class if the clone is expanded.

d_call: TRBD1; clone_size: .; v_call: TRBV5-1; j_call: TRBJ2-2; cdr3_aa: CASSLRFRGQGTNTGELFF; cdr3_nt: TGCGCCAGCAGCTTGAGATTTAGGGGACAGGGGACGAACACCGGGGAGCTGTTTTTT
d_call: TRBD1; clone_size: .; v_call: TRBV27; j_call: TRBJ1-1; cdr3_aa: CASSPPGQGRTEAFF; cdr3_nt: TGTGCCAGCAGCCCACCGGGACAGGGTAGGACTGAAGCTTTCTTT
d_call: TRBD1; clone_size: .; v_call: TRBV20-1; j_call: TRBJ1-3; cdr3_aa: CSASPGQFSGNTIYF; cdr3_nt: TGCAGTGCGAGTCCGGGACAGTTCTCTGGAAACACCATATATTTT
d_call: .; clone_size: .; v_call: TRBV30; j_call: TRBJ1-5; cdr3_aa: CAWTLGQNQPQHF; cdr3_nt: TGTGCCTGGACCCTGGGACAAAATCAGCCCCAGCATTTT
d_call: TRBD1; clone_size: .; v_call: TRBV15; j_call: TRBJ1-2; cdr3_aa: CATLNRQGATINYGYTF; cdr3_nt: TGTGCCACCCTAAACAGACAGGGGGCTACCATTAACTATGGCTACACCTTC
d_call: TRBD2; clone_size: .; v_call: TRBV2; j_call: TRBJ2-1; cdr3_aa: CASGAGLAGPSGQFF; cdr3_nt: TGTGCCAGCGGAGCCGGACTAGCGGGACCGTCGGGGCAGTTCTTC
d_call: .; clone_size: .; v_call: TRBV5-3; j_call: TRBJ2-1; cdr3_aa: CARSSPPGLVWAEGQFF; cdr3_nt: TGTGCCAGAAGCTCCCCCCCTGGCTTGGTTTGGGCAGAGGGGCAGTTCTTC
d_call: .; clone_size: .; v_call: TRBV19; j_call: TRBJ1-3; cdr3_aa: CASTEGTSGNTIYF; cdr3_nt: TGTGCCAGTACTGAGGGTACCTCTGGAAACACCATATATTTT
d_call: TRBD1; clone_size: .; v_call: TRBV9; j_call: TRBJ2-1; cdr3_aa: CASSVNPQMAQGQGINPGYNEQFF; cdr3_nt: TGTGCCAGCAGCGTAAACCCTCAAATGGCCCAAGGACAGGGAATTAACCCCGGCTACAATGAGCAGTTCTTC
d_call: .; clone_size: .; v_call: TRBV7-2; j_call: TRBJ2-5; cdr3_aa: CASSPGGLQETQYF; cdr3_nt: TGTGCCAGCAGCCCGGGGGGCCTCCAAGAGACCCAGTACTTC
d_call: .; clone_size: .; v_call: TRBV11-2; j_call: TRBJ1-1; cdr3_aa: CASSLSGPAEAFF; cdr3_nt: TGTGCCAGCAGCTTATCAGGGCCCGCGGAAGCTTTCTTT
d_call: .; clone_size: .; v_call: TRBV14; j_call: TRBJ1-6; cdr3_aa: CASSPLLGVNSPLHF; cdr3_nt: TGTGCCAGCAGCCCCCTCCTAGGGGTTAATTCACCCCTCCACTTT
d_call: .; clone_size: .; v_call: TRBV14; j_call: TRBJ1-1; cdr3_aa: CASSQFMNTEAFF; cdr3_nt: TGTGCCAGCAGCCAGTTCATGAACACTGAAGCTTTCTTT
d_call: TRBD1; clone_size: .; v_call: TRBV28; j_call: TRBJ1-4; cdr3_aa: CASSSGTVNEKLFF; cdr3_nt: TGTGCCAGCAGTTCCGGGACAGTTAATGAAAAACTGTTTTTT
d_call: .; clone_size: once; v_call: TRBV6-5; j_call: TRBJ1-1; cdr3_aa: CASSLQENTEAFF; cdr3_nt: TGTGCCAGCAGTTTACAGGAGAACACTGAAGCTTTCTTT
d_call: TRBD1; clone_size: .; v_call: TRBV28; j_call: TRBJ1-2; cdr3_aa: CASKLLTGVQYGYTF; cdr3_nt: TGTGCCAGCAAGCTACTTACAGGGGTTCAGTATGGCTACACCTTC
d_call: .; clone_size: .; v_call: TRBV19; j_call: TRBJ1-5; cdr3_aa: CASSGRANQPQHF; cdr3_nt: TGTGCCAGTAGTGGCAGGGCCAATCAGCCCCAGCATTTT
d_call: .; clone_size: .; v_call: TRBV7-3; j_call: TRBJ1-1; cdr3_aa: CASSRDTRLDTEAFF; cdr3_nt: TGTGCCAGCAGCCGGGACACAAGGCTGGACACTGAAGCTTTCTTT